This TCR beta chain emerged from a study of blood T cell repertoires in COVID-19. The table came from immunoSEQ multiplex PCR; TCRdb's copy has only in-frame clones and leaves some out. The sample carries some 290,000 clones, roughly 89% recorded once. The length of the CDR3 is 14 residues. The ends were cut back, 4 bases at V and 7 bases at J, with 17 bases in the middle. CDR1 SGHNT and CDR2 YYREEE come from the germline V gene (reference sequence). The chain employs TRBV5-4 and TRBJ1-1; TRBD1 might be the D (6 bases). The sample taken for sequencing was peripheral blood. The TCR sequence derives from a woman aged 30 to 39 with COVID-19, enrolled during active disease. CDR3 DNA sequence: TGTGCCAGCAGCGCAGTTGGGACACCGCTTGAAGCTTTCTTT. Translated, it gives CASSAVGTPLEAFF.